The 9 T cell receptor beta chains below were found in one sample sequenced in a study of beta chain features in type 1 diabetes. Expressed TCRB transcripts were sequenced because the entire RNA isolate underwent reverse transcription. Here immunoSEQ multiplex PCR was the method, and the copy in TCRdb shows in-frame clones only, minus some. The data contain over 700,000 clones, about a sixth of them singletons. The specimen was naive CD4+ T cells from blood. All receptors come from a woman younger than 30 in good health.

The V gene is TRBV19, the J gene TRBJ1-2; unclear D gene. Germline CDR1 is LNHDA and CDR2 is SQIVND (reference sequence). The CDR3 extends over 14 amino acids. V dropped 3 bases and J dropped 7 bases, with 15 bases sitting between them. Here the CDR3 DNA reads TGTGCCAGTAGTATTACCCGGGTCGAGGGTGGCTACACCTTC. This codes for CASSITRVEGGYTF. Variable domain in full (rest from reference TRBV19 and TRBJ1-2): DGGITQSPKYLFRKEGQNVTLSCEQNLNHDAMYWYRQDPGQGLRLIYYSQIVNDFQKGDIAEGYSVSREKKESFPLTVTSAQKNPTAFYLCASSITRVEGGYTFGSGTRLTVV.

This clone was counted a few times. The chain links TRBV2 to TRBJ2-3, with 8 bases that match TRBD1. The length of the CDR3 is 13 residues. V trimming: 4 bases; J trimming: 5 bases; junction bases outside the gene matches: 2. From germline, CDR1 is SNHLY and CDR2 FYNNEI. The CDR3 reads CASSARGQDTQYF. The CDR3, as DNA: TGTGCCAGCAGTGCCAGGGGGCAAGATACGCAGTATTTT.

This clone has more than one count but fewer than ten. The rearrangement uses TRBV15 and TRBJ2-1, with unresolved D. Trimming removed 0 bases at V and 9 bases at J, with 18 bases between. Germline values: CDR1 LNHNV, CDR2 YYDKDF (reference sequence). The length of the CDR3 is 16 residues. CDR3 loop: CATSRDPLVGNAEQFF. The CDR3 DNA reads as TGTGCCACCAGCAGAGATCCCCTGGTAGGGAATGCTGAGCAGTTCTTC.

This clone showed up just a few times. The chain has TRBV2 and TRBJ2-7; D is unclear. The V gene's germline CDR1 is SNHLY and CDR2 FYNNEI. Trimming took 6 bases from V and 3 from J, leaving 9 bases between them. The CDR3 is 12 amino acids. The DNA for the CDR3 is TGTGCCAGCAGGGACCCCCTCTACGAGCAGTACTTC. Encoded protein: CASRDPLYEQYF.

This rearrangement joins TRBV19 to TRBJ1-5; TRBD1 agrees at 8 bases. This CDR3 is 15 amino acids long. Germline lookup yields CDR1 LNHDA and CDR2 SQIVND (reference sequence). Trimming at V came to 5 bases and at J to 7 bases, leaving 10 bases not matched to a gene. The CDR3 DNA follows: TGTGCCAGTAGTCCGAAGACAGGGGTTAGCCAGCCCCAGCATTTT. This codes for CASSPKTGVSQPQHF. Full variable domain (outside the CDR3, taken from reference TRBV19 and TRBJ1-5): DGGITQSPKYLFRKEGQNVTLSCEQNLNHDAMYWYRQDPGQGLRLIYYSQIVNDFQKGDIAEGYSVSREKKESFPLTVTSAQKNPTAFYLCASSPKTGVSQPQHFGDGTRLSIL.

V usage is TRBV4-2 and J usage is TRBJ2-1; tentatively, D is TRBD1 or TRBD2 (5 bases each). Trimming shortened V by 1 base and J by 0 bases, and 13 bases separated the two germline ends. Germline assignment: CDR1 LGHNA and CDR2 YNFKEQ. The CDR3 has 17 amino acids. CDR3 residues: CASSQGRGASSYNEQFF. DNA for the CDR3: TGTGCCAGCAGCCAAGGAAGAGGGGCCAGCTCCTACAATGAGCAGTTCTTC.

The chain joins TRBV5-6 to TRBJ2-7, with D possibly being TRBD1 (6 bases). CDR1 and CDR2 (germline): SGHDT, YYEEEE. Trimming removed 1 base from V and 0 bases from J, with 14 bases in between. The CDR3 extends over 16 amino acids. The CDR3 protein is CASSLTRDTNSYEQYF. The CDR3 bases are TGTGCCAGCAGCTTGACCCGGGACACCAACTCCTACGAGCAGTACTTC.

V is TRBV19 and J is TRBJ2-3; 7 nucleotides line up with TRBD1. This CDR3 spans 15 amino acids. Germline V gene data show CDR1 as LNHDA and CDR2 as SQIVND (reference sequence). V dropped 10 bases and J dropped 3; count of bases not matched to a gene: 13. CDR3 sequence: CATSPTGRETDTQYF. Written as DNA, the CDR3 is TGTGCCACCAGCCCGACAGGGCGTGAGACAGATACGCAGTATTTT.

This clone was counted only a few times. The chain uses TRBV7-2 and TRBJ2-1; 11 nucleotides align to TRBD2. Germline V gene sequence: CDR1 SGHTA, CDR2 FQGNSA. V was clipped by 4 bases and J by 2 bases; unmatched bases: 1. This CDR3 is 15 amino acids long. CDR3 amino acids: CASSYSGRAYNEQFF. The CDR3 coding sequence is TGTGCCAGCAGCTATAGCGGGAGGGCCTACAATGAGCAGTTCTTC.